This is a list of T cell receptor beta chains from one sample in a study of T cell changes during pregnancy in multiple sclerosis. Only in-frame clones appear in the TCRdb table, and some are missing; sequencing was by immunoSEQ multiplex PCR. The data show more than 45,000 clones, about 92% seen once. This specimen was CD4+ T cells from peripheral blood mononuclear cells, taken after pregnancy. The origin of the receptors is a female donor with multiple sclerosis, enrolled in a pregnancy study. Both conserved end residues are part of each CDR3. The D gene is left open where the match is weak.

V gene: TRBV7-2
D gene: .
J gene: TRBJ2-5
CDR3 protein: CASSFYAYQETQYF
CDR3 DNA: TGTGCCAGCAGCTTTTATGCGTACCAAGAGACCCAGTACTTC

V gene: TRBV18
D gene: TRBD1
J gene: TRBJ2-2
CDR3 protein: CASSPRTGGLDGELFF
CDR3 DNA: TGTGCCAGCTCACCCCGCACAGGGGGCCTTGACGGGGAGCTGTTTTTT

V gene: TRBV6-4
D gene: TRBD1
J gene: TRBJ1-2
CDR3 protein: CASSADRDYGYTF
CDR3 DNA: TGTGCCAGCAGTGCGGACAGGGACTATGGCTACACCTTC

V gene: TRBV6-6
D gene: .
J gene: TRBJ1-5
CDR3 protein: CASSPTGDIPGPQHF
CDR3 DNA: TGTGCCAGCAGTCCAACTGGGGACATTCCGGGGCCCCAGCATTTT

V gene: TRBV7-8
D gene: .
J gene: TRBJ2-1
CDR3 protein: CASSLGGGLNEQFF
CDR3 DNA: TGTGCCAGCAGCTTAGGGGGGGGGCTGAATGAGCAGTTCTTC

V gene: TRBV7-2
D gene: TRBD2
J gene: TRBJ2-3
CDR3 protein: CASSASSGGWDTQYF
CDR3 DNA: TGTGCCAGCAGCGCATCTAGCGGGGGGTGGGATACGCAGTATTTT

V gene: TRBV16
D gene: .
J gene: TRBJ1-5
CDR3 protein: CASSHGNSNQPQHF
CDR3 DNA: TGTGCCAGCAGCCACGGGAATAGCAATCAGCCCCAGCATTTT

V gene: TRBV4-3
D gene: TRBD1
J gene: TRBJ2-1
CDR3 protein: CASSQEQGDNEQFF
CDR3 DNA: TGCGCCAGCAGCCAGGAGCAGGGGGACAATGAGCAGTTCTTC

V gene: TRBV4-2
D gene: TRBD2
J gene: TRBJ2-2
CDR3 protein: CASSFSGANTGELFF
CDR3 DNA: TGTGCCAGCAGCTTCAGCGGGGCCAACACCGGGGAGCTGTTTTTT

V gene: TRBV14
D gene: TRBD2
J gene: TRBJ2-5
CDR3 protein: CASSYTAGGQTQYF
CDR3 DNA: TGTGCCAGCAGCTACACAGCGGGGGGACAGACCCAGTACTTC

V gene: TRBV9
D gene: .
J gene: TRBJ2-2
CDR3 protein: CASSVFSNTGELFF
CDR3 DNA: TGTGCCAGCAGCGTCTTCTCGAACACCGGGGAGCTGTTTTTT

V gene: TRBV30
D gene: .
J gene: TRBJ1-3
CDR3 protein: CAWTGSGNTIYF
CDR3 DNA: TGTGCCTGGACGGGCTCTGGAAACACCATATATTTT

V gene: TRBV7-2
D gene: TRBD1
J gene: TRBJ1-1
CDR3 protein: CASSTGHRGNTEAFF
CDR3 DNA: TGTGCCAGCAGCACTGGGCACAGGGGGAACACTGAAGCTTTCTTT

V gene: TRBV7-3
D gene: .
J gene: TRBJ1-1
CDR3 protein: CASSPYPGGNTEAFF
CDR3 DNA: TGTGCCAGCAGCCCCTACCCGGGAGGGAACACTGAAGCTTTCTTT

V gene: TRBV13
D gene: .
J gene: TRBJ2-7
CDR3 protein: CASSLGAASYEQYF
CDR3 DNA: TGTGCCAGCAGCTTAGGAGCTGCTTCCTACGAGCAGTACTTC

V gene: TRBV5-1
D gene: TRBD2
J gene: TRBJ2-5
CDR3 protein: CASSLVAGGPQETQYF
CDR3 DNA: TGCGCCAGCAGCTTGGTAGCGGGGGGCCCGCAAGAGACCCAGTACTTC